Below, 18 T cell receptor beta chains from the same sample are listed, as sequenced in a study of shared clonotypes between healthy human individuals. Data came from immunoSEQ multiplex PCR; TCRdb stores just in-frame clones and leaves some out. The data hold around 1.6 million clones, with approximately 98% observed a single time. Sequencing was done on a sample of naive CD4+ T cells sorted from blood. Subset meaning: CD45RA+ positively selected. Receptors were obtained from a young man in good health.

The rearrangement links TRBV2 to TRBJ2-7; TRBD2 aligns across 11 bases. Germline-derived CDR1 and CDR2 are SNHLY and FYNNEI. The CDR3 loop spans 15 amino acids. With V trimmed by 6 bases and J by 3 bases, 7 bases remained unmatched. Here the CDR3 DNA reads TGTGCCAGCAGGGAGGGACTAGCGGCGTACTACGAGCAGTACTTC. Protein product: CASREGLAAYYEQYF.

The rearrangement links TRBV6-5 to TRBJ1-2; D perhaps matches TRBD1 (6 bases). CDR1 is MNHEY, CDR2 SVGAGI, per germline. CDR3 size: 11 residues. Trimming stripped 6 bases from V and 8 bases from J, with 10 bases between. The CDR3 loop reads CASRQGGGYTF. As DNA, the CDR3 is TGTGCCAGCAGACAGGGTGGGGGCTACACCTTC.

V and J are TRBV19 and TRBJ2-7; TRBD2 aligns across 7 bases. V was clipped by 4 bases and J by 7 bases; unmatched bases: 16. The CDR3 runs to 16 residues. Per the germline V gene, CDR1 is LNHDA and CDR2 is SQIVND (reference sequence). The CDR3 DNA reads as TGTGCCAGTAGTAGGTTAGGCGGGAGTCCCTTTGAGGAGCAGTACTTC. This encodes CASSRLGGSPFEEQYF. Using reference TRBV19 and TRBJ2-7 for the parts outside the CDR3, the full variable domain is DGGITQSPKYLFRKEGQNVTLSCEQNLNHDAMYWYRQDPGQGLRLIYYSQIVNDFQKGDIAEGYSVSREKKESFPLTVTSAQKNPTAFYLCASSRLGGSPFEEQYFGPGTRLTVT.

The chain couples TRBV7-9 to TRBJ2-3; no firm D call. Per the germline V gene, CDR1 is SEHNR and CDR2 is FQNEAQ (reference sequence). Trimming cost V 5 bases and J 4 bases, with 22 bases left between them. The length of the CDR3 is 17 residues. As DNA, the CDR3 is TGTGCCAGCAGCCTACCACTTGGGGAAGGCTCAGCAGATACGCAGTATTTT. This gives the protein CASSLPLGEGSADTQYF.

The chain carries TRBV25-1 and TRBJ2-3; 7 bases agree with TRBD2. V lost 1 base to trimming and J lost 7 bases; unmatched junction nucleotides: 5. Germline CDR1 is MGHDK and CDR2 is SYGVNS. CDR3 length equals 14 residues. The CDR3 region is CASSESAGVYTQYF. The CDR3 region has the DNA TGTGCCAGCAGTGAATCCGCGGGAGTATATACGCAGTATTTT.

This clone appeared a single time. The rearrangement joins TRBV2 to TRBJ1-2; 7 positions match TRBD1. Looked up from germline, CDR1 is SNHLY and CDR2 is FYNNEI. With V trimmed by 5 bases and J by 12 bases, 12 bases remained unmatched. The CDR3 length is 13 residues. CDR3 nucleotides: TGTGCCAGCAGTCGTCGGACAGGTCCAGGGGACACCTTC. Its translation is CASSRRTGPGDTF.

This clone has only one observation. The J gene is TRBJ1-1, the V gene TRBV19, with D possibly being TRBD1 (5 bases). The V and J ends lost 10 bases and 1 base respectively, with 19 bases between them. CDR1 LNHDA and CDR2 SQIVND come from the germline V gene (reference sequence). This CDR3 is 15 amino acids long. The CDR3 sequence: CATRRGGRWNTEAFF. The CDR3 DNA reads TGTGCCACAAGGAGGGGAGGACGGTGGAACACTGAAGCTTTCTTT.

V usage is TRBV6-5 and J usage is TRBJ2-7; D unclear. The germline V gene encodes CDR1 MNHEY and CDR2 SVGAGI. CDR3 length: 11 residues. Trimming took 6 bases from V and 2 from J, leaving 5 bases between them. The CDR3 protein is CASSQAYEQYF. The CDR3 bases are TGTGCCAGCAGCCAAGCCTACGAGCAGTACTTC.

This clone was found a few times. J is TRBJ2-3 and V is TRBV7-3, with 13 bases lining up with TRBD2. The CDR3 length is 15 residues. Per the germline V gene, CDR1 is SGHTA and CDR2 is FQGTGA. V lost 6 bases, J lost 4 bases, and 4 bases stayed unmatched. The CDR3 loop is CASSRLAGGPDTQYF. The CDR3 coding sequence is TGTGCCAGCAGTCGACTAGCGGGGGGCCCAGATACGCAGTATTTT.

This clone was seen only once. The chain recombines TRBV10-3 with TRBJ2-2, with 8 bases identical to TRBD2. V lost 0 bases and J lost 0; bases outside the gene matches: 3. Per the germline V gene, CDR1 is ENHRY and CDR2 is SYGVKD. The CDR3 spans 17 residues. This chain's CDR3 is CAISESSGSTNTGELFF. As DNA, the CDR3 is TGTGCCATCAGTGAGTCGAGCGGGAGCACGAACACCGGGGAGCTGTTTTTT.

The chain combines TRBV18 with TRBJ2-7; 11 positions agree with TRBD2. J gave up 3 bases and V 4 bases, and 5 bases lay outside the gene matches. The CDR3 extends over 15 amino acids. The germline gives CDR1 KGHSH, CDR2 LQKENI. CDR3 sequence (DNA): TGTGCCAGCTCACGTGGCACTAGCGGGAGCTACGAGCAGTACTTC. Protein product: CASSRGTSGSYEQYF.

This chain uses TRBV2 with TRBJ2-2, with D perhaps TRBD2 (6 bases). CDR3 length: 11 residues. CDR1 SNHLY and CDR2 FYNNEI come from the germline V gene. The CDR3: CVSGVTGELFF. In DNA, the CDR3 is TGTGTTTCGGGGGTCACCGGGGAGCTGTTTTTT.

A note on this clone: Other DNA sequences in this sample translate to the same CDR3. This chain links TRBV18 with TRBJ2-7; D is undetermined. Deletions cut 3 bases from V and 5 bases from J, with 8 bases between. The CDR3 runs 12 residues. Germline CDR1 KGHSH, CDR2 LQKENI. The CDR3 DNA reads TGTGCCAGCTCACCTCTCGGAAACGAGCAGTACTTC. Residues: CASSPLGNEQYF.

The chain links TRBV28 to TRBJ2-7, with 7 bases that match TRBD1. J was trimmed by 8 bases and V by 2 bases; bases with no gene match: 3. CDR3 length: 12 amino acids. Per the germline V gene, CDR1 is MDHEN and CDR2 is SYDVKM. The CDR3 protein is CASSLGTEQQYF. CDR3 DNA: TGTGCCAGCAGTTTAGGGACAGAACAGCAGTACTTC.

The rearrangement joins TRBV10-2 to TRBJ2-7; tentatively, D is TRBD2 (5 bases). In germline, CDR1 is WSHSY, CDR2 SAAADI. Trimming stripped 1 base from V and 0 bases from J, with 7 bases between. This CDR3 is 14 amino acids long. For the CDR3, the DNA is TGCGCCAGCAGTGAGTTAGCGAACTCCTACGAGCAGTACTTC. Translated: CASSELANSYEQYF.

This rearrangement joins TRBV7-3 to TRBJ2-2; D not resolved. V lost 1 base, J lost 1 base, and 13 bases lay in between. Germline V gene lookup returns CDR1 SGHTA and CDR2 FQGTGA. The CDR3 spans 17 residues. The CDR3 nucleotides are TGTGCCAGCAGCTTAAGGGCCGGTACCCTGAACACCGGGGAGCTGTTTTTT. Translated, it gives CASSLRAGTLNTGELFF.

A remark on this clone: This sample includes further DNA sequences coding for the same CDR3. This chain uses TRBV6-5 with TRBJ2-7, with 8 bases identical to TRBD1. Germline lookup yields CDR1 MNHEY and CDR2 SVGAGI. The CDR3 runs to 13 residues. V lost 5 bases, J lost 4 bases, and 4 bases stayed unmatched. Written as DNA, the CDR3 is TGTGCCAGCAGTAGGACAGGGAGTTACGAGCAGTACTTC. This sequence encodes CASSRTGSYEQYF.

The chain has TRBV27 and TRBJ2-1; D ambiguous. The CDR3 has 15 residues. Germline CDR1 reads MNHEY; CDR2 reads SMNVEV (reference sequence). V was cut by 3 bases and J by 1 base, with 10 bases left in between. CDR3 sequence: CASSFRRFSYNEQFF. The CDR3 DNA sequence: TGTGCCAGCAGTTTTCGGAGATTTTCCTACAATGAGCAGTTCTTC.